This entry lists 14 T cell receptor beta chains sequenced from one sample in a study of shared clonotypes between healthy human individuals (TCRdb year 2020). The library was prepared using the immunoSEQ multiplex PCR assay. TCRdb stores this immuneACCESS table with in-frame sequences only. Part of the clones is absent; in the studies checked, under half of the shortfall reflects unresolved V genes, and no reason is known for the rest. In all, the sample holds roughly 2.2 million clones, and 80% to 95% of those were seen once. The ten most abundant clones make up more than 0.35% of the sample. The sequencing input was naive CD4+ T cells from PBMCs. The cell subset or site label for this specimen denotes: CD45RA+ positively selected. The receptors were sampled from a young man in good health. Some clones in this sample may be carry-over from other donors' samples.

The V call is TRBV11-2, the J call TRBJ2-7, with D uncertain. The V end lost 4 bases, the J end lost 2 bases, and 12 bases lay between the germline ends. The CDR3 loop spans 14 amino acids. The germline gives CDR1 SGHAT, CDR2 FQNNGV. This CDR3 is CASSSPDGTYEQYF. CDR3 sequence (DNA): TGTGCCAGCAGCTCCCCGGATGGTACCTACGAGCAGTACTTC. The variable domain in full, completed from reference TRBV11-2 and TRBJ2-7, reads EAGVAQSPRYKIIEKRQSVAFWCNPISGHATLYWYQQILGQGPKLLIQFQNNGVVDDSQLPKDRFSAERLKGVDSTLKIQPAKLEDSAVYLCASSSPDGTYEQYFGPGTRLTVT.

This sequence joins TRBV5-6 and TRBJ2-1; 7 bases match TRBD2. Germline V gene data show CDR1 as SGHDT and CDR2 as YYEEEE. This CDR3 is built from 15 residues. V was clipped by 2 bases and J by 2 bases; unmatched bases: 4. CDR3 in DNA: TGTGCCAGCAGCTTAGTCACTAGCGCCTACAATGAGCAGTTCTTC. Protein product: CASSLVTSAYNEQFF. Full variable domain (rest looked up from reference TRBV5-6 and TRBJ2-1): DAGVTQSPTHLIKTRGQQVTLRCSPKSGHDTVSWYQQALGQGPQFIFQYYEEEERQRGNFPDRFSGHQFPNYSSELNVNALLLGDSALYLCASSLVTSAYNEQFFGPGTRLTVL.

V is TRBV6-6 and J is TRBJ2-7; TRBD2 agrees at 8 bases. CDR3 length equals 14 residues. CDR1 is MNHNY, CDR2 SVGAGI, per germline (reference sequence). The ends lost 6 bases at V and 2 bases at J; junction bases unmatched: 6. CDR3 DNA sequence: TGTGCCAGCAGACCGGGACTAGGGCCCTACGAGCAGTACTTC. Translation: CASRPGLGPYEQYF.

This clone appeared once. The chain is built from TRBV5-1 and TRBJ2-3, with a weak D call TRBD2 (5 bases). The CDR3 runs 14 residues. The V and J ends lost 1 base and 4 bases respectively, with 10 bases between them. CDR1 is SGHRS, CDR2 YFSETQ, per germline. The CDR3 DNA sequence: TGCGCCAGCAGCTTGACCGACGGGGCAGATACGCAGTATTTT. The encoded protein is CASSLTDGADTQYF.

The chain employs TRBV6-5 and TRBJ2-7, with 11 positions matching TRBD1. With V trimmed by 7 bases and J by 6 bases, 11 bases remained unmatched. The germline V gene encodes CDR1 MNHEY and CDR2 SVGAGI. The CDR3 is 15 residues long. The CDR3 spells CASTPTGTGGFEQYF. Here the CDR3 DNA reads TGTGCCAGCACCCCTACCGGGACAGGGGGTTTCGAGCAGTACTTC.

V usage is TRBV2 and J usage is TRBJ2-5; no definite D call. V was pared by 5 bases and J by 5 bases, with 12 bases between. The CDR3 length is 13 residues. Germline CDR1 reads SNHLY; CDR2 reads FYNNEI. In nucleotides, the CDR3 is TGTGCCAGCAGTTCGGGCGGTGGGGAGACCCAGTACTTC. Protein product: CASSSGGGETQYF.

This chain links TRBV28 with TRBJ2-7; the D is unclear. CDR3 length equals 12 residues. Germline values: CDR1 MDHEN, CDR2 SYDVKM. The ends were cut back, 6 bases at V and 2 bases at J, with 8 bases in the middle. The DNA of the CDR3 is TGTGCCAGCAGGGGAACAGCCTACGAGCAGTACTTC. Encoded protein: CASRGTAYEQYF.

The chain carries TRBV5-1 and TRBJ2-2, with D possibly being TRBD1 (7 bases). Germline CDR1 and CDR2: SGHRS and YFSETQ. There are 17 residues in the CDR3. Trimming left V 6 bases short and J 5 bases short, with 23 bases between. The CDR3 DNA follows: TGCGCCAGCAACGGGGGCAGGGGGAACGTTTTGACCGGGGAGCTGTTTTTT. Translated, it gives CASNGGRGNVLTGELFF.

The V gene is TRBV11-1, the J gene TRBJ2-7; TRBD1 agrees at 7 bases. The ends lost 5 bases at V and 5 bases at J; junction bases unmatched: 12. The CDR3 has 15 residues. The germline gives CDR1 SGHAT, CDR2 FQDESV (reference sequence). The CDR3 nucleotides are TGTGCCAGCAGCACCCCGACAGGGTTGGGGAACGAGCAGTACTTC. It is translated as CASSTPTGLGNEQYF. Drawing the rest from reference TRBV11-1 and TRBJ2-7, the complete variable domain is EAEVAQSPRYKITEKSQAVAFWCDPISGHATLYWYRQILGQGPELLVQFQDESVVDDSQLPKDRFSAERLKGVDSTLKIQPAELGDSAMYLCASSTPTGLGNEQYFGPGTRLTVT.

The chain carries TRBV10-1 and TRBJ2-3; no definite D call. Germline CDR1 is WNHNN and CDR2 is SYGVQD (reference sequence). V shed 3 bases and J shed 0 bases, with 4 bases lying between them. This CDR3 contains 13 residues. CDR3 sequence (DNA): TGCGCCAGCAGTGAACCTAGCACAGATACGCAGTATTTT. Translated: CASSEPSTDTQYF.

CDR3 bases: TGTGCCAGCGGGGGTGGTTCCGAGCAGTACTTC. The encoded protein is CASGGGSEQYF. J is TRBJ2-7 and V is TRBV6-5; the D call may be TRBD1 or TRBD2 (5 bases each). V was shortened by 8 bases and J by 6 bases, with 11 bases between the two germline ends. CDR1 is MNHEY, CDR2 SVGAGI, per germline. The CDR3 covers 11 residues.

The chain combines TRBV28 with TRBJ1-2; D not resolved. Germline loops: CDR1 MDHEN, CDR2 SYDVKM. V was shortened by 3 bases and J by 0 bases, with 14 bases between the two germline ends. This CDR3 is 16 amino acids long. CDR3 nucleotide sequence: TGTGCCAGCAGTTTCAATGAATTGACCTCTAACTATGGCTACACCTTC. As protein: CASSFNELTSNYGYTF.

A word on this clone: Other DNA sequences in this specimen translate into the identical CDR3. The chain joins TRBV6-5 to TRBJ1-2; D is ambiguous. Germline CDR1 and CDR2: MNHEY and SVGAGI. V was trimmed by 5 bases and J by 2 bases, leaving 3 bases between them. This CDR3 region has 11 residues. The CDR3 DNA reads TGTGCCAGCAGTGGGAACTATGGCTACACCTTC. It specifies CASSGNYGYTF.

The V gene is TRBV7-2, the J gene TRBJ2-2; D is undetermined. The CDR3 sequence is 15 residues long. Germline loops: CDR1 SGHTA, CDR2 FQGNSA. V lost 1 base and J lost 3, with 9 bases in between. As DNA, the CDR3 is TGTGCCAGCAGCTTAGAAACCCTCGACACCGGGGAGCTGTTTTTT. Protein sequence: CASSLETLDTGELFF.